This record concerns one T cell receptor (beta chain) sequence. Its antigen remains unidentified. Nothing much larger sits one base from this clone, and base qualities are not available. Other nucleotide sequences in the sample specify the same CDR3. Participants in the prospective study were enrolled through a virtual design, were aged roughly 18 to 90 years, and lived in roughly 24 United States geographic areas. In the prospective study, cohorts were assigned on the basis of participant-reported clinical history obtained from a screening survey and a study questionnaire. Recovered participants in ImmuneRACE Cohort 3 were defined as having two consecutive negative NP/OP PCR tests, clearance from a healthcare professional, or resolution of symptoms. In the prospective study, whole blood, serum and a nasopharyngeal or oropharyngeal swab were collected from each participant by mobile phlebotomists. Additional blood draws and questionnaires over an approximately 2-month period could optionally be provided by prospective study participants. Before DNA extraction, prospective study blood samples were shipped either frozen or at room temperature.

The V and J ends are trimmed by 2 bases and 0 bases, leaving 6 bases between them. Reading from cysteine to phenylalanine, the CDR3 counts 14 amino acids. Just CDR3 DNA is preserved here, 42 bases in frame from base 1. From the germline V gene (reference sequence), CDR1 is LGHDT and CDR2 is YNNKEL. This sample was taken from a study of blood T cell repertoires in COVID-19 (dated by TCRdb to 2018 to 2021). Study-level background: Samples covering the acute and convalescent phases of COVID-19 were provided by collaborators in the United States, Italy and Spain. The material from the prospective study consisted of cDNA or gDNA derived from T cells, B-cell-depleted T cells, or PBMCs. Subjects who had been exposed to COVID-19, were actively infected with it, or had recovered from it provided the deeply sampled blood TCRbeta repertoires that made up the dataset. The repertoires were released in a freely available public database meant as a resource for research on the immune response to SARS-CoV-2. Samples were obtained from the ongoing ImmuneRACE study (first 160 participants) and from 1,000 to 1,500 subjects provided by 6 global collaborators. The sample metadata nearly always contained a de-identified subject ID, COVID-19 status, age in years and sex. Where available, HLA class I and class II types were taken from metadata supplied by the sample provider and were not determined by assay-based typing.

Findings and caveats that apply to the study as a whole: How much clinical and demographic metadata was included differed by source and by participant, and the metadata was provided uncurated.

TCRbeta CDR3 regions were amplified from genomic DNA using the immunoSEQ Assay, a bias-controlled multiplex PCR. Processing in the source paper ran as follows. The number of nucleated cells in each sample was estimated by amplification of reference gene primers within the assay. Sequence reads were collapsed and filtered to measure the absolute abundance of every unique TCRbeta CDR3 rearrangement. For each sample, productive Simpson clonality was calculated as the square root of Simpson's diversity index over productive rearrangements. What TCRdb holds here is the immuneACCESS table cut down to in-frame rearrangements. Part of the clones is not present; checked against another copy, under half of the missing clones reflect an unresolved V gene, and the others are unexplained. V and J calls plus clone size are reproduced from that table; the DNA served to infer D and trimming. The sample table shows a few hundred thousand clones, and about 88% are seen once. The ten largest clones represent 2.5% to 3.5% of the sample.

The receptor was derived from a woman aged 25 to 39 who had recovered from COVID-19. The chain joins TRBV3-1 (or the pseudogene TRBV3-2) to TRBJ2-3, with no D gene named confidently. Sequencing was performed on PBMCs or T cells enriched from blood (not recorded which). In nucleotide form, the sequence is TGTGCCAGCAGCCAAAGAGGAAGCACAGATACGCAGTATTTT. It specifies CASSQRGSTDTQYF.